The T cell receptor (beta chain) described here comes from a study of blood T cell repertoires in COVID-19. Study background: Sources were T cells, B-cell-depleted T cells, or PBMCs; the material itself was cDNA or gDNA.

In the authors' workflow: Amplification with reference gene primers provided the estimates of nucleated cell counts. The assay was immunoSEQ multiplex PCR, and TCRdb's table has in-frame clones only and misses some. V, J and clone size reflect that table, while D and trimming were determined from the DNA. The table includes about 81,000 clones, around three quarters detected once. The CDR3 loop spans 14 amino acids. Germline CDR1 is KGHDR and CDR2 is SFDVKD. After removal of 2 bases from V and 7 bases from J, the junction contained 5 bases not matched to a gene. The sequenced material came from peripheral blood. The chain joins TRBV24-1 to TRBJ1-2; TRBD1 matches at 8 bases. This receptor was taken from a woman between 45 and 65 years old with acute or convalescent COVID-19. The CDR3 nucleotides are TGTGCCACCAGTGATTCCGGGACAGGCCCTGGCTACACCTTC. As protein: CATSDSGTGPGYTF.